The present T cell receptor beta chain was sequenced within a study of T-cell reconstitution after alpha-beta-depleted transplantation in children. Points on this clonotype: Antigen specificity is unknown.

Study-wide points: Several hundred graft clones that had expanded were reportedly the source of alpha-beta T cells about two months after transplant. Surviving recipient T cells and thymic progenitors accounted for the high day-60 TCRbeta diversity observed in some patients.

Preparing the TCRbeta library involved the use of unique molecular identifiers. MiXCR, run by TCRdb on the PCR reads, gives a single entry per CDR3 protein. The sample contains hundreds of thousands of distinct CDR3 sequences, roughly 18% of which appear only once. This specimen was PBMCs, mostly from graft donor cells, taken 360 days after TCRalphabeta/CD19-depleted stem cell transplant. The receptor's source is a male patient aged 2-9 years who had a stem cell transplant for acute lymphoblastic leukemia, so the T cells may come from the graft donor.

The CDR3 bases are TGTGCCAGCAGTCCCCTACTTGAGGCGGAGGGTGAGCAGTTCTTC. It translates to CASSPLLEAEGEQFF. This chain uses TRBV7-7 with TRBJ2-1, with a weak D call TRBD2 (6 bases). CDR1 is SSHAT and CDR2 is FNYEAQ in the germline V gene (reference sequence). The CDR3 spans 15 residues. V was pared by 6 bases and J by 9 bases, with 21 bases between.